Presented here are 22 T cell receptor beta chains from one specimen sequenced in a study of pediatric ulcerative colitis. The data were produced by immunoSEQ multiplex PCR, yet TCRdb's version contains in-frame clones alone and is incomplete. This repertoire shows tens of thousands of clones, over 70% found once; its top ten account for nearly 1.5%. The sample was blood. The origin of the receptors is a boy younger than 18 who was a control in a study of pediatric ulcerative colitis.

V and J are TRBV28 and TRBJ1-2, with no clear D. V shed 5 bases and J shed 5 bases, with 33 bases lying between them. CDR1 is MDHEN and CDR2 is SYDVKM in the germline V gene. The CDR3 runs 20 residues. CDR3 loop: CASSPSAAPLGYGKGYGYTF. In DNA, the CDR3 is TGTGCCAGCAGTCCTTCCGCAGCACCATTAGGCTATGGGAAAGGTTATGGCTACACCTTC.

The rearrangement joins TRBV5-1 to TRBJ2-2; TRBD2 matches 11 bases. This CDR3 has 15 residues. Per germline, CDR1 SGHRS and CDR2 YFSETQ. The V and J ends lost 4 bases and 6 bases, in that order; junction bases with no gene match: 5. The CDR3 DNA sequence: TGCGCCAGCAGCCCAGGGGGACTAGCGGCCGGGGAGCTGTTTTTT. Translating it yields CASSPGGLAAGELFF.

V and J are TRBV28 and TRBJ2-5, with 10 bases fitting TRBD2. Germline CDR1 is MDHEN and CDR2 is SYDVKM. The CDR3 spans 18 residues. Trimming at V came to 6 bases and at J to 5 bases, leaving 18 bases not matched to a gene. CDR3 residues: CASSPPFGLAGDGETQYF. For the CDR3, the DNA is TGTGCCAGCAGCCCCCCCTTCGGGCTAGCGGGAGACGGTGAGACCCAGTACTTC.

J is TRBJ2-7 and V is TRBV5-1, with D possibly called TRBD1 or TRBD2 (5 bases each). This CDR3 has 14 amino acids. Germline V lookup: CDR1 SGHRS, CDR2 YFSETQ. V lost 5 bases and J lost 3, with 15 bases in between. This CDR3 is CASSPSADNYEQYF. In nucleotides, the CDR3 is TGCGCCAGCAGTCCGTCAGCGGACAACTACGAGCAGTACTTC. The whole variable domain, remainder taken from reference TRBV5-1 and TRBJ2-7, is KAGVTQTPRYLIKTRGQQVTLSCSPISGHRSVSWYQQTPGQGLQFLFEYFSETQRNKGNFPGRFSGRQFSNSRSEMNVSTLELGDSALYLCASSPSADNYEQYFGPGTRLTVT.

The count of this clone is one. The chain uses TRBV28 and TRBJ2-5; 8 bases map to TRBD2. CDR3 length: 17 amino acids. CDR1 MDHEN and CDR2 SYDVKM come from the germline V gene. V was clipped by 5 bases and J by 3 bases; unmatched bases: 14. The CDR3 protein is CASSPIVLLAVKETQYF. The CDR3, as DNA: TGTGCCAGCAGTCCCATCGTGCTACTAGCGGTTAAAGAGACCCAGTACTTC.

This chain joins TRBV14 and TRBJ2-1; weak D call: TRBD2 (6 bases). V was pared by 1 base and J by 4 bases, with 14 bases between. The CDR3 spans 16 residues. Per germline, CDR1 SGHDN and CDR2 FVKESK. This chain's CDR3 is CASSQVSGVRYNEQFF. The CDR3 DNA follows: TGTGCCAGCAGCCAAGTGTCGGGAGTGAGGTACAATGAGCAGTTCTTC.

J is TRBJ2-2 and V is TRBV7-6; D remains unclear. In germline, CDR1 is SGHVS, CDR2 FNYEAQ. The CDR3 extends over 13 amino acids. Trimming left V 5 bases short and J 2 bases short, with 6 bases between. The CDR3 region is CASSPENTGELFF. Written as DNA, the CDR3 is TGTGCCAGCAGCCCAGAAAACACCGGGGAGCTGTTTTTT.

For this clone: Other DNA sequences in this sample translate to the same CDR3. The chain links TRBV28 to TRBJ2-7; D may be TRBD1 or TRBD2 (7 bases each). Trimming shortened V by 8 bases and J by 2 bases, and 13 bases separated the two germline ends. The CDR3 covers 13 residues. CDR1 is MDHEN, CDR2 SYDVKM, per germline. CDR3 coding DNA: TGTGCCAGCTCAGGGGGGGGCCCCTACGAGCAGTACTTC. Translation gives CASSGGGPYEQYF.

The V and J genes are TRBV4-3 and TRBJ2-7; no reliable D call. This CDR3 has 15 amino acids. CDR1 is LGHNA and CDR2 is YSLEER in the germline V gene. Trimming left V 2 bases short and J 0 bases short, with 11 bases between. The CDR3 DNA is TGCGCCAGCAGCCAATCTGTTACCAACTCCTACGAGCAGTACTTC. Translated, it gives CASSQSVTNSYEQYF.

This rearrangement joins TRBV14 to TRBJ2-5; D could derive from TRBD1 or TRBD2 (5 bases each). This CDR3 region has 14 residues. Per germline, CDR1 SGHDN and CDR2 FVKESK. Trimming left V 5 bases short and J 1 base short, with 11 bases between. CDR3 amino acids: CASSGGGSQETQYF. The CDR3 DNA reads TGTGCCAGCAGCGGTGGGGGTTCCCAAGAGACCCAGTACTTC. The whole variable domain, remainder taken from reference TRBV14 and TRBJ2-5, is EAGVTQFPSHSVIEKGQTVTLRCDPISGHDNLYWYRRVMGKEIKFLLHFVKESKQDESGMPNNRFLAERTGGTYSTLKVQPAELEDSGVYFCASSGGGSQETQYFGPGTRLLVL.

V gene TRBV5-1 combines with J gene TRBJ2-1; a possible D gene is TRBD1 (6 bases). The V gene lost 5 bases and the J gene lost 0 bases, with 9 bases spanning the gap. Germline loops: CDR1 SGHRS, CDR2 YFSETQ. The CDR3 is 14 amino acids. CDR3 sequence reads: CASRQGDSYNEQFF. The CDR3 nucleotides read TGCGCCAGCAGACAGGGAGACTCCTACAATGAGCAGTTCTTC.

The CDR3 spells CASSEIQGTNYGYTF. The CDR3, as DNA: TGTGCCAGCAGTGAAATTCAGGGAACCAACTATGGCTACACCTTC. The chain couples TRBV6-1 to TRBJ1-2; TRBD1 might be the D (5 bases). This CDR3 has 15 amino acids. Between the trimmed V and J ends, which lost 2 bases and 2 bases, there was a span of 12 bases. The germline gives CDR1 MNHNS, CDR2 SASEGT.

CDR3 nucleotides: TGTGCCAGCAGTGAAGCGGGAGAGAACACTGAAGCTTTCTTT. Its translation is CASSEAGENTEAFF. V usage is TRBV2 and J usage is TRBJ1-1; D remains ambiguous. The length of the CDR3 is 14 residues. Trimming took off 0 bases at V and 1 base at J, with 6 bases between the two ends. Germline values: CDR1 SNHLY, CDR2 FYNNEI.

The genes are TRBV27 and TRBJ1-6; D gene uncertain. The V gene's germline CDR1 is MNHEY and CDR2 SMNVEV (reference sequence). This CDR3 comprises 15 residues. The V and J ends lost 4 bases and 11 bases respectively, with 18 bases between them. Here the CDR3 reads CASSSTTGLVTPLHF. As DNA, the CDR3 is TGTGCCAGCAGTTCAACCACGGGCCTCGTAACACCCCTCCACTTT.

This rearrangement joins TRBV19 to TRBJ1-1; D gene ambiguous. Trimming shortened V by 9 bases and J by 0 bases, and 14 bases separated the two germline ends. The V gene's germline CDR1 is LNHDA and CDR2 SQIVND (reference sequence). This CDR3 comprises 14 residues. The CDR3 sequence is CASRRRELNTEAFF. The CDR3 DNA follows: TGTGCCAGCAGACGCCGGGAGTTGAACACTGAAGCTTTCTTT.

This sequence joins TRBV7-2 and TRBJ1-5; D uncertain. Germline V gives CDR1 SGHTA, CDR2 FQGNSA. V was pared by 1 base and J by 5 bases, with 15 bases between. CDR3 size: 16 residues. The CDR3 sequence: CASSLVSGVSDQPQHF. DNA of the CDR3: TGTGCCAGCAGCTTAGTCTCTGGGGTGTCGGATCAGCCCCAGCATTTT.

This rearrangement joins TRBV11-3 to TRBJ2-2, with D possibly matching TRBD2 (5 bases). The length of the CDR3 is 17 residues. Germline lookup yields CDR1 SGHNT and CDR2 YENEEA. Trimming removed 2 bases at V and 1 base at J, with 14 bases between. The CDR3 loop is CASSLTWRQLNTGELFF. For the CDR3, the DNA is TGTGCCAGCAGCTTAACGTGGAGGCAGTTGAACACCGGGGAGCTGTTTTTT. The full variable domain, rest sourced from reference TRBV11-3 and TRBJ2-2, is EAGVVQSPRYKIIEKKQPVAFWCNPISGHNTLYWYLQNLGQGPELLIRYENEEAVDDSQLPKDRFSAERLKGVDSTLKIQPAELGDSAVYLCASSLTWRQLNTGELFFGEGSRLTVL.

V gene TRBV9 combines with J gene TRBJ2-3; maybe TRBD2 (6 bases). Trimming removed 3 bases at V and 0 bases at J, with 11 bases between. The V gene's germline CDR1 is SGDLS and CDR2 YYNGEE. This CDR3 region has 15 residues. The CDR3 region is CASSAGGPSTDTQYF. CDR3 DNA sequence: TGTGCCAGCAGCGCCGGGGGACCGAGCACAGATACGCAGTATTTT.

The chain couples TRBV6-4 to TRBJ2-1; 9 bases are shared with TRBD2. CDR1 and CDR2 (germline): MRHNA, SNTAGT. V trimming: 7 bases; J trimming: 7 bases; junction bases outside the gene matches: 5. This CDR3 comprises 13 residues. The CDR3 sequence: CASKPSGANEQFF. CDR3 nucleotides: TGTGCCAGCAAGCCTAGCGGGGCGAATGAGCAGTTCTTC.

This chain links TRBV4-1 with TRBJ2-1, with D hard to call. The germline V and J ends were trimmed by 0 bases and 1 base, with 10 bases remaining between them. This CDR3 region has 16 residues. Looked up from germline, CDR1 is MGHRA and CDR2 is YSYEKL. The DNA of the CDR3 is TGCGCCAGCAGCCAAGATTTGACGGTTTCCTACAATGAGCAGTTCTTC. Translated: CASSQDLTVSYNEQFF.

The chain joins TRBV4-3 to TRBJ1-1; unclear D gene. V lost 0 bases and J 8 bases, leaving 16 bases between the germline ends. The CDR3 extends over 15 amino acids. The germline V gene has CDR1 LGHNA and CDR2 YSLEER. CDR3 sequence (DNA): TGCGCCAGCAGCCAAGATACGGGTGCGTTTGGGGAAGCTTTCTTT. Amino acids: CASSQDTGAFGEAFF.

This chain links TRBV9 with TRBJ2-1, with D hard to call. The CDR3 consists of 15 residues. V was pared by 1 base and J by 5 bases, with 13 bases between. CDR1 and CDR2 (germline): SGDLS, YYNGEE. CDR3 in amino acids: CASSVRPGRDNEQFF. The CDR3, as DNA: TGTGCCAGCAGCGTACGACCCGGTCGCGACAATGAGCAGTTCTTC.